The subject of this entry is one T cell receptor (beta chain). This sample is drawn from a study of T cells in Graves' hyperthyroidism and ophthalmopathy. What was amplified from RNA transcripts were TCR beta CDR3 regions. First-round RT-PCR with HTBI primers amplified the TCR CDR3 region. TCRdb re-derived calls from the multiplex PCR reads in MiXCR, one entry per CDR3 protein. The sample shows hundreds of thousands of distinct CDR3 sequences, 46% of them seen only once. Subjects aged 18 to 65 presented with newly diagnosed hyperthyroidism of less than 2 months' duration. Orbital computed tomography and thyroid ultrasound, together with serum TRAb and thyroxine and clinical symptoms, were used for diagnoses. Trimming took 10 bases from V and 6 from J; bases not matched to a gene: 16. Germline V gives CDR1 ENHRY, CDR2 SYGVKD. The CDR3 sequence is 15 residues long.

The sequenced material came from peripheral blood or thyroid tissue (not recorded which). The clonotype originates from a woman aged 18 to 35 with Graves' hyperthyroidism. The rearrangement joins TRBV10-3 to TRBJ2-7, with 9 bases matching TRBD1. As DNA, the CDR3 is TGTGCCAGCAGCACACTCGGACAGGGGAAGGGCGAGCAGTACTTC. Its protein product is CASSTLGQGKGEQYF.